The clone carrying this TCR beta chain was seen many times. What it recognizes is unknown. Individual cDNA molecules were tagged with unique molecular identifiers, the study reported. MiXCR, applied by TCRdb to the 5' RACE reads, yields one record per CDR3 protein. The sample lists approximately 90,000 distinct CDR3 sequences, approximately 12% occurring once. The data were obtained in a study of early T cells in non-severe SARS-CoV-2 infection. Study as a whole: Sequenced bulk RNA came from whole blood that was unsorted, and chains were unpaired.

Study results and caveats: Clonotype matching in VDJdb favored anti-spike CD8 responses and did not capture private and CD4 specificities.

This sample comprised whole blood, obtained at baseline. The clonotype originates from an adult who was a healthcare worker with PCR-confirmed SARS-CoV-2 infection or an uninfected control (not recorded which).

The CDR3 DNA sequence: TGCAGTGCTAGAAGACTAGCCGGGGGTACTCGGGAGACCCAGTACTTC. Its translation: CSARRLAGGTRETQYF. J is TRBJ2-5 and V is TRBV20-1; 7 bases agree with TRBD2. Trimming cost V 2 bases and J 5 bases; bases outside gene matches: 14. This CDR3 has 16 amino acids. CDR1 DFQATT and CDR2 SNEGSKA come from the germline V gene (reference sequence).